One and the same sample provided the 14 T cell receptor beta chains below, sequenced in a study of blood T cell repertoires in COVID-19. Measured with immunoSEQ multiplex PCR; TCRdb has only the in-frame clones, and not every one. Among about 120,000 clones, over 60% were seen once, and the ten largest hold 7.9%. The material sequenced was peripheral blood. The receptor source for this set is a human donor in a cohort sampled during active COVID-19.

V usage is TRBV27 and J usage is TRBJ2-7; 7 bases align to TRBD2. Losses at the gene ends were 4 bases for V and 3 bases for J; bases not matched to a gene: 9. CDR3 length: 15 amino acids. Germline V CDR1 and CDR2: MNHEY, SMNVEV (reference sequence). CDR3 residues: CASSSFAGEGYEQYF. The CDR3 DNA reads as TGTGCCAGCAGTTCTTTCGCGGGAGAGGGCTACGAGCAGTACTTC.

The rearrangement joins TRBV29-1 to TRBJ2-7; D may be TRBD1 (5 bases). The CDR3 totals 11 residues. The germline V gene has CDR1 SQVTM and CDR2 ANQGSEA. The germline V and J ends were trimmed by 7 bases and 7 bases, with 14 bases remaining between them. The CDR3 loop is CSGVEAGEQYF. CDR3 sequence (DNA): TGCAGCGGGGTTGAAGCAGGGGAGCAGTACTTC.

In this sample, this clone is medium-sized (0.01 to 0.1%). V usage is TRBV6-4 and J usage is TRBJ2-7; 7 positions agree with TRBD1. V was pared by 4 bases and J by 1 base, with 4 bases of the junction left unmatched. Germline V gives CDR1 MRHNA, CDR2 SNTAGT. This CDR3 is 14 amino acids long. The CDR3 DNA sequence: TGTGCCAGCAGTGCATGGGACAGATCCTACGAGCAGTACTTC. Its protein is CASSAWDRSYEQYF.

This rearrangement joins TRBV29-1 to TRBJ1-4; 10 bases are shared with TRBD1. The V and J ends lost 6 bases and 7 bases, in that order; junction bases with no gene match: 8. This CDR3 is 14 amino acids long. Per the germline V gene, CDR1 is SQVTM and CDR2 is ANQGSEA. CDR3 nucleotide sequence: TGCAGCGTGAATCCGGGACAGGGGACTGAAAAACTGTTTTTT. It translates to CSVNPGQGTEKLFF.

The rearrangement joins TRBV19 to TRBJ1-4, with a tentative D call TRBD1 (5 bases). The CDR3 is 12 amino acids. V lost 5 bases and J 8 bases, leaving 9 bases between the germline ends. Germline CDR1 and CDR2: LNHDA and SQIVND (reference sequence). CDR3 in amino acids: CASSRGKEKLFF. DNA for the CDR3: TGTGCCAGTAGTCGGGGGAAGGAAAAACTGTTTTTT.

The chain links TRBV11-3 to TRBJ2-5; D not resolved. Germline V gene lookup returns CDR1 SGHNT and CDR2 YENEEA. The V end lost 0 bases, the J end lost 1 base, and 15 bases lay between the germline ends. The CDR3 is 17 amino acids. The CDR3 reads CASSLDWSPALQETQYF. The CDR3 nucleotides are TGTGCCAGCAGCTTAGATTGGAGCCCGGCCCTCCAAGAGACCCAGTACTTC.

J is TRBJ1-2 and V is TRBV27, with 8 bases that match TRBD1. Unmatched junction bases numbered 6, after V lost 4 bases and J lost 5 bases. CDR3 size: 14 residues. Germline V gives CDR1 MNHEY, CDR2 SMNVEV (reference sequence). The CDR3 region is CASSSRDRHYGYTF. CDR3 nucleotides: TGTGCCAGCAGTTCCAGGGACAGGCATTATGGCTACACCTTC.

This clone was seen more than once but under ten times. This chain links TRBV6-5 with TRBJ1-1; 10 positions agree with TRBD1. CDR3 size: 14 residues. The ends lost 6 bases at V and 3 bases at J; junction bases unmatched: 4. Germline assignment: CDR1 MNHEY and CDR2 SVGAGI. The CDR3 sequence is CASRPGTGDTEAFF. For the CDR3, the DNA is TGTGCCAGCAGACCCGGGACAGGGGACACTGAAGCTTTCTTT.

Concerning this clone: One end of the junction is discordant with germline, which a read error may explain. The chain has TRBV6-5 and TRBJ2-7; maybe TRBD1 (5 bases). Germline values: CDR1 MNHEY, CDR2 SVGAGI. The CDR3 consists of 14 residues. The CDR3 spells CAGSLYQGTYEQYF. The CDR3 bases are TGTGCCGGCAGTCTCTACCAGGGAACCTACGAGCAGTACTTC.

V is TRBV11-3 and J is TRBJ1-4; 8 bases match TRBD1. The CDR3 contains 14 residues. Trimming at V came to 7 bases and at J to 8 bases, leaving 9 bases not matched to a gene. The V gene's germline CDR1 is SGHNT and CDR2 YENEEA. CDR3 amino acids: CASNLQGANEKLFF. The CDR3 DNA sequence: TGTGCCAGCAACCTCCAGGGGGCGAACGAAAAACTGTTTTTT.

The CDR3 is CASSLFSSGDSYEQYF. CDR3 nucleotide sequence: TGTGCCAGCAGCTTATTTTCCAGCGGGGATTCCTACGAGCAGTACTTC. The chain employs TRBV11-2 and TRBJ2-7; 7 bases agree with TRBD2. Germline V gene sequence: CDR1 SGHAT, CDR2 FQNNGV. V lost 2 bases and J lost 1; bases outside the gene matches: 8. There are 16 residues in the CDR3.

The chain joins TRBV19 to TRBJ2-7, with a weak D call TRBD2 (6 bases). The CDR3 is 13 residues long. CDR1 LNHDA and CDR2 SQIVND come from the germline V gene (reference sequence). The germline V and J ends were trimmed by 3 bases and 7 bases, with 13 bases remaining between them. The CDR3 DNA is TGTGCCAGTAGTATCCGGGGGACGGGGGAGCAGTACTTC. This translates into CASSIRGTGEQYF.

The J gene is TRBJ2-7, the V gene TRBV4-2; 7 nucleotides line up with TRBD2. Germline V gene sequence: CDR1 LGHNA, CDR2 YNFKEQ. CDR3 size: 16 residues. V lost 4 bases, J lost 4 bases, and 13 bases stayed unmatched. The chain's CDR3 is CASSRLGSLADYEQYF. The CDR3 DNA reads TGTGCCAGCAGCCGCTTGGGGAGCCTAGCGGATTACGAGCAGTACTTC.

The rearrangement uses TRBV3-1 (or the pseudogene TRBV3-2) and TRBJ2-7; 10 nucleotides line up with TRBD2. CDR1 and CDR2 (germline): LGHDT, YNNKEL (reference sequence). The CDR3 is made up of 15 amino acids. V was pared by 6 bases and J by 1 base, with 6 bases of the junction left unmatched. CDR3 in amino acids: CASSSGLAISYEQYF. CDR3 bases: TGTGCCAGCAGTTCGGGACTAGCGATTTCCTACGAGCAGTACTTC.